This TCR beta chain came from a study of OX40 agonist ivuxolimab in advanced cancers. The CDR3 spans 14 residues. The V end lost 5 bases, the J end lost 4 bases, and 14 bases lay between the germline ends. Germline V gives CDR1 SGHVS, CDR2 FNYEAQ. Sequencing was performed with immunoSEQ multiplex PCR; in TCRdb, only in-frame clones are kept and a portion is missing. The sample holds 25,000 to 35,000 clones, roughly nine tenths seen once. This receptor was obtained from an adult with an advanced solid tumor such as melanoma, head and neck, liver or kidney cancer. This chain links TRBV7-6 with TRBJ1-2; unclear D gene. Sequenced here: CD4+ or CD8+ T cells sorted from blood, sampled in a trial of the OX40 agonist ivuxolimab. Here the CDR3 DNA reads TGTGCCAGCAGCCCCCGTGACGGACCCTATGGCTACACCTTC. Protein sequence: CASSPRDGPYGYTF.